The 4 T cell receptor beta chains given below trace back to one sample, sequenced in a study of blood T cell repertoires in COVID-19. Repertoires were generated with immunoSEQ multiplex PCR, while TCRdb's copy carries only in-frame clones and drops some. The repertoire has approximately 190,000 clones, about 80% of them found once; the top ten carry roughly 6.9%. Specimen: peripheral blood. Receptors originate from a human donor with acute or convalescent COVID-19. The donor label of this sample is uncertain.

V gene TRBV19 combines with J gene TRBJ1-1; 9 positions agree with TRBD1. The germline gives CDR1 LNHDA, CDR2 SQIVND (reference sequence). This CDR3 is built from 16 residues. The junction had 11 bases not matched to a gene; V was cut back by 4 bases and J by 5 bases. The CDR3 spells CASSKPGQGSGTEAFF. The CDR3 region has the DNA TGTGCCAGTAGTAAACCGGGACAGGGTTCGGGGACTGAAGCTTTCTTT.

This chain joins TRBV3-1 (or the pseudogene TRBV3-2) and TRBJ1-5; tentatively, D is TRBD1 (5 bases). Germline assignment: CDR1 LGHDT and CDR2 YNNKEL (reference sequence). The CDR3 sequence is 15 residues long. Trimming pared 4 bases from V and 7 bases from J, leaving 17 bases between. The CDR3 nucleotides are TGTGCCAGCAGCCCAACGGGGGTTTCGGGCCAGCCCCAGCATTTT. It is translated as CASSPTGVSGQPQHF.

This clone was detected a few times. The CDR3 protein is CASSDSTGVMNTEAFF. The CDR3 nucleotides read TGCGCCAGCAGCGACTCGACAGGGGTCATGAACACTGAAGCTTTCTTT. The chain carries TRBV5-1 and TRBJ1-1; 8 bases agree with TRBD1. Germline loops: CDR1 SGHRS, CDR2 YFSETQ. CDR3 length: 16 amino acids. The V gene end was trimmed by 4 bases and the J gene end by 0 bases; junction bases not matched to a gene: 8.

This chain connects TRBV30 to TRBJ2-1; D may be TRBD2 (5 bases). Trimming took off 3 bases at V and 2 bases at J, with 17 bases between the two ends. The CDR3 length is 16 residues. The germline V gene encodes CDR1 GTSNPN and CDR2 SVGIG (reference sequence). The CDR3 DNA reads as TGTGCCTGGAGGGATAAGCGGAGTGGGACCTACAATGAGCAGTTCTTC. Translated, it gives CAWRDKRSGTYNEQFF.